A single T cell receptor beta chain is shown here with its context. These data belong to a study of blood T cell repertoires in COVID-19. Turning to the study itself: Nucleic acid was either cDNA or gDNA, and it came from T cells, B-cell-depleted T cells, or PBMCs.

Sequencing used immunoSEQ multiplex PCR; TCRdb keeps in-frame clones, though not all of them. The table shows around 30,000 clones, with around 90% occurring only once. This clonotype originated in a human donor in a cohort sampled during active COVID-19. The source material was peripheral blood.

CDR3 sequence: CASSRGFEANEQFF. As DNA, the CDR3 is TGTGCCAGCAGCCGCGGATTCGAGGCTAATGAGCAGTTCTTC. The chain has TRBV11-3 and TRBJ2-1, with D uncertain. From germline, CDR1 is SGHNT and CDR2 YENEEA. There are 14 residues in the CDR3. V dropped 5 bases and J dropped 7 bases, with 15 bases sitting between them.